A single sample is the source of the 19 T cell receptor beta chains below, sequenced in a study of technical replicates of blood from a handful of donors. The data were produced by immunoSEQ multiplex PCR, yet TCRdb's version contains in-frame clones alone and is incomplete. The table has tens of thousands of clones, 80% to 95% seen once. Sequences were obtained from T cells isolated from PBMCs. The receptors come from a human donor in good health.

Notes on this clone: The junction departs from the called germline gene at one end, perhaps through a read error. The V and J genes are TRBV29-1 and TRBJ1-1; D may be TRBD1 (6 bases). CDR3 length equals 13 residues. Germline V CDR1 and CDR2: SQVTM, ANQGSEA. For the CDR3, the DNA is TGCAGCGCTGAAGGACAGACGAACACTGAAGCTTTCTTT. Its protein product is CSAEGQTNTEAFF.

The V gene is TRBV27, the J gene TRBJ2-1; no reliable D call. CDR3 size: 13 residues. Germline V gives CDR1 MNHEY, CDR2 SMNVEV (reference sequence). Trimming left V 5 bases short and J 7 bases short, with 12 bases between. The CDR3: CASSLERRNEQFF. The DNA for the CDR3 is TGTGCCAGCAGTCTAGAACGGCGGAATGAGCAGTTCTTC.

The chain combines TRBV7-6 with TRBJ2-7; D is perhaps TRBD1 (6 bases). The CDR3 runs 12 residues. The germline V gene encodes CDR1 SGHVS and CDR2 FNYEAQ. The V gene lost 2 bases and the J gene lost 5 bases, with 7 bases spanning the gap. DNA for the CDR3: TGTGCCAGCAGCTTAAGGACAGACGAGCAGTACTTC. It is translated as CASSLRTDEQYF.

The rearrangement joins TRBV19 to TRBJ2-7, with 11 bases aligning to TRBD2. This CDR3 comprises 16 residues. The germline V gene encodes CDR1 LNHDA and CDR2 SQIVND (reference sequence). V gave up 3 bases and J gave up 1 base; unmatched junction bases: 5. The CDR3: CASSIQGTSGSYEQYF. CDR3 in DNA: TGTGCCAGTAGTATCCAAGGGACTAGCGGTTCCTACGAGCAGTACTTC.

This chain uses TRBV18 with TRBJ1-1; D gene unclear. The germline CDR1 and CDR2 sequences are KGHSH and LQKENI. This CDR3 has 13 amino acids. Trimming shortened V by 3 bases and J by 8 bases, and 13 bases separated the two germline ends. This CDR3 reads CASSPQPATEAFF. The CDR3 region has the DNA TGTGCCAGCTCACCCCAGCCGGCGACAGAAGCTTTCTTT.

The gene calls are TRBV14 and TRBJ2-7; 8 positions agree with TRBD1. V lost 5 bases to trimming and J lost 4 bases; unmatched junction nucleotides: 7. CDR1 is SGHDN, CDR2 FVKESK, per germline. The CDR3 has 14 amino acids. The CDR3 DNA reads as TGTGCCAGCAGCGCGGGGACAGGCAAGTACGAGCAGTACTTC. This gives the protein CASSAGTGKYEQYF.

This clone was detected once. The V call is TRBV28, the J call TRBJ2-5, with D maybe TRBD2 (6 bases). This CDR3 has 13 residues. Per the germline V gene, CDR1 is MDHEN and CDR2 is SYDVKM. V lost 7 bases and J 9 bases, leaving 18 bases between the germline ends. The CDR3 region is CASKLPGGAPQYF. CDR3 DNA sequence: TGTGCCAGCAAGCTCCCCGGGGGAGCCCCCCAGTACTTC.

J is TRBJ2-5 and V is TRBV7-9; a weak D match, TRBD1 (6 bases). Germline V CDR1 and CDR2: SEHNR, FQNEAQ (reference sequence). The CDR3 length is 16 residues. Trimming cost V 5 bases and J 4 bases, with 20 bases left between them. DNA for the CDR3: TGTGCCAGCAGCATCTCTAACAGGGTAGAGGGAGAGACCCAGTACTTC. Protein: CASSISNRVEGETQYF.

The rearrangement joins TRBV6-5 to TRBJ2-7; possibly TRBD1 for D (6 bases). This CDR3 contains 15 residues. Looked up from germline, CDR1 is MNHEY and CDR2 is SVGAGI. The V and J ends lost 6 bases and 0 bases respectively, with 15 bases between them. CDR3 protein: CASSSQGSGSYEQYF. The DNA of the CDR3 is TGTGCCAGCAGCAGCCAGGGGTCCGGCTCCTACGAGCAGTACTTC.

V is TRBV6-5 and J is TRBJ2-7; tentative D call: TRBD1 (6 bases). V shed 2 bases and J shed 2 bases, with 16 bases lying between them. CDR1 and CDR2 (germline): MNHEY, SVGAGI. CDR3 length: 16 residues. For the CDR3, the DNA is TGTGCCAGCAGTTACGGTGGGCGCCAGGGGACCTACGAGCAGTACTTC. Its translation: CASSYGGRQGTYEQYF.

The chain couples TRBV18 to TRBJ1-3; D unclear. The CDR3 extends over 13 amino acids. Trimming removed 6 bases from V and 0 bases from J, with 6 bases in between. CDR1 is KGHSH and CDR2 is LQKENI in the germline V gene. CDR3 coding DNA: TGTGCCAGCTCGGGAGACTCTGGAAACACCATATATTTT. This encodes CASSGDSGNTIYF.

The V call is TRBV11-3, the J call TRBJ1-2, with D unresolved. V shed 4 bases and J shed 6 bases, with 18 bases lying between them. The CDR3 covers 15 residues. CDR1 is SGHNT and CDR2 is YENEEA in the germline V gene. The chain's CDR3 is CASSSIETPSDGYTF. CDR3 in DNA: TGTGCCAGCAGCTCAATTGAAACACCGAGCGATGGCTACACCTTC.

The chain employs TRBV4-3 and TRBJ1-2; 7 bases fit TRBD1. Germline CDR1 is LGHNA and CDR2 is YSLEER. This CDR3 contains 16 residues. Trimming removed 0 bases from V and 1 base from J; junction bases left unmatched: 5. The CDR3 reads CASSQDRTGINYGYTF. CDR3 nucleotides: TGCGCCAGCAGCCAAGATAGGACAGGAATTAACTATGGCTACACCTTC.

The CDR3 here is CASSYSIGEGPGELFF. CDR3 nucleotide sequence: TGTGCCAGCAGTTACTCGATAGGGGAGGGCCCCGGGGAGCTGTTTTTT. The chain couples TRBV6-5 to TRBJ2-2; TRBD2 matches at 7 bases. CDR3 length equals 16 residues. Trimming cost V 0 bases and J 6 bases; bases outside gene matches: 7. The V gene's germline CDR1 is MNHEY and CDR2 SVGAGI.

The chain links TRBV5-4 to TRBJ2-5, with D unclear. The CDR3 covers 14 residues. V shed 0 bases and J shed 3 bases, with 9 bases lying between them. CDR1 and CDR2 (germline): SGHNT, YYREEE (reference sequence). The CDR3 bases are TGTGCCAGCAGCTTGGACTTTGGAGAAGAGACCCAGTACTTC. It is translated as CASSLDFGEETQYF.

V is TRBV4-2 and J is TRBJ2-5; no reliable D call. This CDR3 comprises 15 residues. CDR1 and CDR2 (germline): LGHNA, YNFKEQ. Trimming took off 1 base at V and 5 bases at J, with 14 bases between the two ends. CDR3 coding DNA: TGTGCCAGCAGCCAAGCCCTAGGTGTCCCGGAGACCCAGTACTTC. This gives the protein CASSQALGVPETQYF.

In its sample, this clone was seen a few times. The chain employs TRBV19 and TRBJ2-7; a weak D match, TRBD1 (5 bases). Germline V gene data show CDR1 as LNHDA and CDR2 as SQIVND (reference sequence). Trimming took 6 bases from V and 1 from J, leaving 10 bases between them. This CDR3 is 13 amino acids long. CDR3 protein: CASRSGPSYEQYF. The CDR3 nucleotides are TGTGCCAGTAGATCAGGGCCATCCTACGAGCAGTACTTC.

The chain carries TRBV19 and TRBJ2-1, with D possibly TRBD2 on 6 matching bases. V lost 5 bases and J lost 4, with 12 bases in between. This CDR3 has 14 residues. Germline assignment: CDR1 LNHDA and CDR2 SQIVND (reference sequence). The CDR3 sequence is CASSGGLVYNEQFF. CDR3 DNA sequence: TGTGCCAGTAGTGGGGGACTTGTATACAATGAGCAGTTCTTC.

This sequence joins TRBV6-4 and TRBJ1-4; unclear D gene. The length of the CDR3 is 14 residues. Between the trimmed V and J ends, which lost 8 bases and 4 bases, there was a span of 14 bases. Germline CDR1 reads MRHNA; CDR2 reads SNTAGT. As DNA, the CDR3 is TGTGCCAGCCAGTCACGGGTTGATAATGAAAAACTGTTTTTT. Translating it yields CASQSRVDNEKLFF.